Here is one T cell receptor (beta chain) with its context. Its target is unknown. TCRB transcripts that were expressed got sequenced, as all of the isolated RNA had been reverse transcribed. Sequenced by immunoSEQ multiplex PCR; TCRdb stores in-frame clones only, minus some. The data show 300,000 to 350,000 clones, with approximately 8% seen just once and around 0.44% held by the top ten. Losses at the gene ends were 7 bases for V and 8 bases for J; bases not matched to a gene: 8. Germline lookup yields CDR1 MNHNY and CDR2 SVGAGI (reference sequence). The CDR3 covers 14 residues. The entry originates in a study of beta chain features in type 1 diabetes. About the research overall: The study examined 107,917,701 sorted cells across all samples. The study's findings and limits: Naive, central memory and Treg TCRB repertoires appeared more alike in patients than in healthy donors. Sequencing of cDNA might inflate the share of cells that strongly express TCR. For type 1 diabetes patients, VDJ junctions showed fewer insertions and more deletions.

The sequence came from a woman younger than 35 in good health. The sample consisted of central memory CD4+ T cells from blood. The gene calls are TRBV6-6 and TRBJ2-4, with 10 bases fitting TRBD2. The DNA of the CDR3 is TGTGCCAGCACCTACGGGCTAGCGGGAGACATTCAGTACTTC. Protein: CASTYGLAGDIQYF.